One sample yielded the 13 T cell receptor beta chains listed below, sequenced in a study of cytomegalovirus exposure and HLA in healthy donors. Use of 60 Vbeta and 13 Jbeta primers characterized the PCR. This table comes from immunoSEQ multiplex PCR, and its TCRdb copy is limited to in-frame clones, with some not included. The repertoire table contains fewer than 110,000 clones. The sequencing sample was made of PBMCs. Source of these receptors: a man aged 40-49 years in good health and CMV-seronegative.

The chain links TRBV5-1 to TRBJ2-2; D call uncertain. CDR3 length equals 15 residues. Trimming left V 0 bases short and J 5 bases short, with 11 bases between. Germline-derived CDR1 and CDR2 are SGHRS and YFSETQ. CDR3 in amino acids: CASSLASQLTGELFF. The CDR3 DNA is TGCGCCAGCAGCTTGGCCTCACAATTGACCGGGGAGCTGTTTTTT. Using reference TRBV5-1 and TRBJ2-2 for the parts outside the CDR3, the full variable domain is KAGVTQTPRYLIKTRGQQVTLSCSPISGHRSVSWYQQTPGQGLQFLFEYFSETQRNKGNFPGRFSGRQFSNSRSEMNVSTLELGDSALYLCASSLASQLTGELFFGEGSRLTVL.

The chain has TRBV5-6 and TRBJ1-3; a possible D gene is TRBD1 (6 bases). Germline values: CDR1 SGHDT, CDR2 YYEEEE. Trimming left V 5 bases short and J 4 bases short, with 13 bases between. The CDR3 runs 14 residues. The CDR3 DNA reads TGTGCCAGCAGGCTCAGGGGCGCCGGAAACACCATATATTTT. The encoded protein is CASRLRGAGNTIYF.

The V call is TRBV5-1, the J call TRBJ1-6; maybe TRBD1 (6 bases). The V gene lost 1 base and the J gene lost 9 bases, with 20 bases spanning the gap. The CDR3 length is 17 residues. Germline CDR1 is SGHRS and CDR2 is YFSETQ. CDR3 coding DNA: TGCGCCAGCAGCTTGTCGTCAGGGGAACTTATTACTTCACCCCTCCACTTT. It is translated as CASSLSSGELITSPLHF.

The J gene is TRBJ2-7, the V gene TRBV11-2; 10 bases map to TRBD2. Germline V gene sequence: CDR1 SGHAT, CDR2 FQNNGV. Trimming at V came to 6 bases and at J to 5 bases, leaving 22 bases not matched to a gene. The CDR3 runs to 19 residues. CDR3 nucleotides: TGTGCCAGCAGGTTCCGAAGTATGGCTAGCGGGAGTTCAGGTCACGAGCAGTACTTC. This codes for CASRFRSMASGSSGHEQYF. Variable domain in full (rest from reference TRBV11-2 and TRBJ2-7): EAGVAQSPRYKIIEKRQSVAFWCNPISGHATLYWYQQILGQGPKLLIQFQNNGVVDDSQLPKDRFSAERLKGVDSTLKIQPAKLEDSAVYLCASRFRSMASGSSGHEQYFGPGTRLTVT.

The rearrangement links TRBV5-1 to TRBJ1-5; 7 bases match TRBD1. The germline gives CDR1 SGHRS, CDR2 YFSETQ. V dropped 0 bases and J dropped 0; count of bases not matched to a gene: 12. This CDR3 has 19 amino acids. CDR3 protein: CASSLEKTGPNVSNQPQHF. The CDR3 nucleotides are TGCGCCAGCAGCTTGGAAAAGACAGGGCCGAACGTTAGCAATCAGCCCCAGCATTTT.

The CDR3 here is CASSPGLAGGPRETQYF. CDR3 nucleotides: TGTGCCAGCAGCCCGGGGCTAGCGGGGGGGCCGAGGGAGACCCAGTACTTC. The chain joins TRBV5-6 to TRBJ2-5; 12 nucleotides line up with TRBD2. Germline CDR1 SGHDT, CDR2 YYEEEE. The CDR3 is 17 amino acids. After removal of 4 bases from V and 5 bases from J, the junction contained 12 bases not matched to a gene.

V usage is TRBV19 and J usage is TRBJ2-3; D gene ambiguous. This CDR3 has 14 residues. Germline V CDR1 and CDR2: LNHDA, SQIVND (reference sequence). V lost 9 bases, J lost 3 bases, and 16 bases lay in between. CDR3 DNA: TGTGCCAGCTCACTCACGGCAGCGACAGATACGCAGTATTTT. This translates into CASSLTAATDTQYF.

The chain joins TRBV2 to TRBJ2-3; 10 bases align to TRBD1. Per the germline V gene, CDR1 is SNHLY and CDR2 is FYNNEI. This CDR3 contains 13 residues. The V and J ends lost 8 bases and 5 bases, in that order; junction bases with no gene match: 4. CDR3 coding DNA: TGTGCCAGCCGGACAGGGGGTCGAGATACGCAGTATTTT. Encoded protein: CASRTGGRDTQYF.

The V call is TRBV5-1, the J call TRBJ2-7; 9 bases align to TRBD1. Germline-derived CDR1 and CDR2 are SGHRS and YFSETQ. The CDR3 runs to 15 residues. V lost 2 bases, J lost 0 bases, and 3 bases stayed unmatched. The CDR3 nucleotides read TGCGCCAGCAGCTTTCGGACAGGGGACTCCTACGAGCAGTACTTC. Translation: CASSFRTGDSYEQYF. Full variable domain (rest looked up from reference TRBV5-1 and TRBJ2-7): KAGVTQTPRYLIKTRGQQVTLSCSPISGHRSVSWYQQTPGQGLQFLFEYFSETQRNKGNFPGRFSGRQFSNSRSEMNVSTLELGDSALYLCASSFRTGDSYEQYFGPGTRLTVT.

The chain carries TRBV6-5 and TRBJ2-5; D not certain. Trimming took 6 bases from V and 7 from J, leaving 6 bases between them. Germline V lookup: CDR1 MNHEY, CDR2 SVGAGI. This CDR3 contains 10 residues. The CDR3 sequence: CASSLLTQYF. The CDR3 DNA reads TGTGCCAGCAGCCTTTTGACCCAGTACTTC.

The chain uses TRBV5-1 and TRBJ1-2; TRBD1 matches 8 bases. Germline V gene lookup returns CDR1 SGHRS and CDR2 YFSETQ. This CDR3 spans 15 amino acids. V dropped 6 bases and J dropped 0; count of bases not matched to a gene: 7. CDR3 coding DNA: TGCGCCAGCACCCTCGACAGGGGCACTAACTATGGCTACACCTTC. This gives the protein CASTLDRGTNYGYTF.

The chain links TRBV5-4 to TRBJ1-1; 8 bases are shared with TRBD1. With 4 bases clipped from V and 0 bases from J, the junction kept 5 bases outside the gene matches. The CDR3 consists of 15 residues. The germline CDR1 and CDR2 sequences are SGHNT and YYREEE (reference sequence). In nucleotides, the CDR3 is TGTGCCAGCAGCCCGAGGACAGGGCTGAACACTGAAGCTTTCTTT. Protein sequence: CASSPRTGLNTEAFF.

The chain has TRBV11-2 and TRBJ2-1; 9 bases are shared with TRBD2. This CDR3 has 15 amino acids. Germline V CDR1 and CDR2: SGHAT, FQNNGV. The V segment lost 3 bases and the J segment 4 bases; nucleotides outside the gene matches: 4. The CDR3 bases are TGTGCCAGCAGCTTCCTGGCGGGAGGGTACAATGAGCAGTTCTTC. Translating gives CASSFLAGGYNEQFF.